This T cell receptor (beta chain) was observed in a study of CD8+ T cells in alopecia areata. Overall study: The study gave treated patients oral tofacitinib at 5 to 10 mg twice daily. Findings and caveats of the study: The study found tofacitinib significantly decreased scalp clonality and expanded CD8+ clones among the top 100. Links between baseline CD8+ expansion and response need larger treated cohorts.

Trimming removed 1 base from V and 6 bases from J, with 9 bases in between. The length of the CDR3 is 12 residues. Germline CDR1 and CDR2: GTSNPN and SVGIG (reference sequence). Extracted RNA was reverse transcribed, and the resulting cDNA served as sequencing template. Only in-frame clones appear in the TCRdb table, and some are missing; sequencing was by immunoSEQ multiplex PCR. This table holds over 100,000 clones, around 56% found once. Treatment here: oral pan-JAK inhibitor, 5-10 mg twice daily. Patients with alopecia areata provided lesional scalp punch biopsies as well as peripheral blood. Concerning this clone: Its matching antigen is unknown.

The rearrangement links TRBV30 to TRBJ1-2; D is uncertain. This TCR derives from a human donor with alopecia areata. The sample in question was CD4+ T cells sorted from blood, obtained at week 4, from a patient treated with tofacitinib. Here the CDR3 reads CAWSGQSHGYTF. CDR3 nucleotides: TGTGCCTGGAGTGGACAAAGTCATGGCTACACCTTC. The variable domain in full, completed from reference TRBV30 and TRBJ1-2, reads SQTIHQWPATLVQPVGSPLSLECTVEGTSNPNLYWYRQAAGRGLQLLFYSVGIGQISSEVPQNLSASRPQDRQFILSSKKLLLSDSGFYLCAWSGQSHGYTFGSGTRLTVV.